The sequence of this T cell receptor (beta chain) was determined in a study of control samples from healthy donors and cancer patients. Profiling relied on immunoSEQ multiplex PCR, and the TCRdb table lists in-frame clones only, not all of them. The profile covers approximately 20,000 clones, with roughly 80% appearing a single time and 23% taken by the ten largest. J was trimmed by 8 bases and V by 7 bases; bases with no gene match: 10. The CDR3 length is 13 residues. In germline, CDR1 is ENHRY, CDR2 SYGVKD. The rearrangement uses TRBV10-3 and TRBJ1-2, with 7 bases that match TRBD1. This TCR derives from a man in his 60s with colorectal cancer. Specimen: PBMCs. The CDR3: CAITTTGVEGYTF. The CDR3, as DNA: TGTGCCATCACCACAACAGGGGTAGAAGGCTACACCTTC.